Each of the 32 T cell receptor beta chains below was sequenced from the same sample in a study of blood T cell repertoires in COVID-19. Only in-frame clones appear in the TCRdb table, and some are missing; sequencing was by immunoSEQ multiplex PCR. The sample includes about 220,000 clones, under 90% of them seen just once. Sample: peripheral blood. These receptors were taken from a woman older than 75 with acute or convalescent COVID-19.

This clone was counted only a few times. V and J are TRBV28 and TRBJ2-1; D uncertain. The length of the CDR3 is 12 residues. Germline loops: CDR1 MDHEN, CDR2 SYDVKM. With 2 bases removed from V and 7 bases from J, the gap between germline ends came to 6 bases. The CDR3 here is CASSLQRNEQFF. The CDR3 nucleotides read TGTGCCAGCAGTTTACAGAGGAATGAGCAGTTCTTC. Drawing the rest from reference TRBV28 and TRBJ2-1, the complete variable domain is DVKVTQSSRYLVKRTGEKVFLECVQDMDHENMFWYRQDPGLGLRLIYFSYDVKMKEKGDIPEGYSVSREKKERFSLILESASTNQTSMYLCASSLQRNEQFFGPGTRLTVL.

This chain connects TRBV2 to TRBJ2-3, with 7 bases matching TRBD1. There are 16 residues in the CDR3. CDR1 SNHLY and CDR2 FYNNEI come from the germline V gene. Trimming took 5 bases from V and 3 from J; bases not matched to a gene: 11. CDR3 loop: CASSIQGSPPTDTQYF. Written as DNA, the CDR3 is TGTGCCAGCAGTATACAGGGGTCCCCCCCGACAGATACGCAGTATTTT.

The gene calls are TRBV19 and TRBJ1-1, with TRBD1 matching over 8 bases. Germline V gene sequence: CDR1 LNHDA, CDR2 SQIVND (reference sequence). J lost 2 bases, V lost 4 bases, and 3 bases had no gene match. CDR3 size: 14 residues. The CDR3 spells CASSTDRGNTEAFF. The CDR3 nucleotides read TGTGCCAGTAGTACCGACAGGGGCAACACTGAAGCTTTCTTT.

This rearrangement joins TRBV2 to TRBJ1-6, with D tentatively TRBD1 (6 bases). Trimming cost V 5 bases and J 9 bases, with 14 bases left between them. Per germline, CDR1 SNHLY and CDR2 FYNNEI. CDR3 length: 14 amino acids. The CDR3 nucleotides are TGTGCCAGCAGTTTCGGGGGGCAAGGTTCACCCCTCCACTTT. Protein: CASSFGGQGSPLHF.

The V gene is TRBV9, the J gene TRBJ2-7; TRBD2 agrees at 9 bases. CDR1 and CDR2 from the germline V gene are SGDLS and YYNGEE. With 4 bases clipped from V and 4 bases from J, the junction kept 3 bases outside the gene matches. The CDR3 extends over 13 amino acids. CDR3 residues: CASSLSGGYEQYF. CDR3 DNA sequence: TGTGCCAGCAGCCTAAGCGGGGGGTACGAGCAGTACTTC.

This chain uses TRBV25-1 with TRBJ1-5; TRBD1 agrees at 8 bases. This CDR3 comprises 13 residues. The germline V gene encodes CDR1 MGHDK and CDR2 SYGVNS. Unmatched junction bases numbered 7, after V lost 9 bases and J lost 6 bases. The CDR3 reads CASSGGAAQPQHF. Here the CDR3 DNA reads TGTGCCAGTTCAGGGGGCGCCGCTCAGCCCCAGCATTTT.

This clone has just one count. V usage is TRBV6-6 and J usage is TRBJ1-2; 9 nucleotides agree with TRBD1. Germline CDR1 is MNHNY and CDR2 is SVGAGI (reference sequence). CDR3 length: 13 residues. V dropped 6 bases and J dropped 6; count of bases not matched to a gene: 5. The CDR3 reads CASSRDRVDGYTF. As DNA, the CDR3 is TGTGCCAGCAGCCGGGACAGGGTCGATGGCTACACCTTC.

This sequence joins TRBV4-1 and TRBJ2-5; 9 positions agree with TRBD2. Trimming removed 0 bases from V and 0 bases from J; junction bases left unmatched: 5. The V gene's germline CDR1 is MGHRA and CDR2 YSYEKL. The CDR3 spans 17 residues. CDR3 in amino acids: CASSQDPSGGYQETQYF. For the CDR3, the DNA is TGCGCCAGCAGCCAAGATCCCAGCGGGGGGTACCAAGAGACCCAGTACTTC.

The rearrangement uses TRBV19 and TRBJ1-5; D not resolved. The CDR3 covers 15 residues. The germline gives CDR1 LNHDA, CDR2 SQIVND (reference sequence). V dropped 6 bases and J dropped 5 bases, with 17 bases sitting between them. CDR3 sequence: CASRFSTLRDQPQHF. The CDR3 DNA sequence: TGTGCCAGTAGGTTCAGTACCCTTCGGGATCAGCCCCAGCATTTT.

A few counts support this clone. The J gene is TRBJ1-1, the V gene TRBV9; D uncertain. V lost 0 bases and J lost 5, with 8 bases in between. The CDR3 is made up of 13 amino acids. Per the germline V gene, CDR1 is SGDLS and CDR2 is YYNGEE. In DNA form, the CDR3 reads TGTGCCAGCAGCGTAGGGACTAAGACTGAAGCTTTCTTT. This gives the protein CASSVGTKTEAFF. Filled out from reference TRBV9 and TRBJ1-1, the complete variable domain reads DSGVTQTPKHLITATGQRVTLRCSPRSGDLSVYWYQQSLDQGLQFLIQYYNGEERAKGNILERFSAQQFPDLHSELNLSSLELGDSALYFCASSVGTKTEAFFGQGTRLTVV.

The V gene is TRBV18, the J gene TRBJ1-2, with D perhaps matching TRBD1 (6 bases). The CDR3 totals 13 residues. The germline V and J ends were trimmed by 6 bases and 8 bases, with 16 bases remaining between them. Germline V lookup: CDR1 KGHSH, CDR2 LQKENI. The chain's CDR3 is CASSGVGAQGYTF. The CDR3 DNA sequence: TGTGCCAGCTCCGGAGTGGGGGCTCAAGGCTACACCTTC. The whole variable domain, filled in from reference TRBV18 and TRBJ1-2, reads NAGVMQNPRHLVRRRGQEARLRCSPMKGHSHVYWYRQLPEEGLKFMVYLQKENIIDESGMPKERFSAEFPKEGPSILRIQQVVRGDSAAYFCASSGVGAQGYTFGSGTRLTVV.

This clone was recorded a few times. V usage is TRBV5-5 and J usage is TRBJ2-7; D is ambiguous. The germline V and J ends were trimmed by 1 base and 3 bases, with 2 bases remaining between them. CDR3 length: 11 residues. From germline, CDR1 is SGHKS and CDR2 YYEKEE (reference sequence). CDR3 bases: TGTGCCAGCAGCTTGTACTACGAGCAGTACTTC. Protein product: CASSLYYEQYF.

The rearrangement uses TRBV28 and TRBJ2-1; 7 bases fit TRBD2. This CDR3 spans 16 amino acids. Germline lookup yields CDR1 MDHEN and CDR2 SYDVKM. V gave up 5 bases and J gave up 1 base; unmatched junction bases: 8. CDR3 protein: CASSPIASGSYNEQFF. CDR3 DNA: TGTGCCAGCAGTCCCATCGCTAGCGGATCCTACAATGAGCAGTTCTTC.

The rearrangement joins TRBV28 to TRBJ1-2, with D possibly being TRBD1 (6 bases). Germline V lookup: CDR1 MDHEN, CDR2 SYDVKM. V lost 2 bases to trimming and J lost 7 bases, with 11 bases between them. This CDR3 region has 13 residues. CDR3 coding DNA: TGTGCCAGCAGTTTAGGACAGCATCCTGGCTACACCTTC. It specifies CASSLGQHPGYTF.

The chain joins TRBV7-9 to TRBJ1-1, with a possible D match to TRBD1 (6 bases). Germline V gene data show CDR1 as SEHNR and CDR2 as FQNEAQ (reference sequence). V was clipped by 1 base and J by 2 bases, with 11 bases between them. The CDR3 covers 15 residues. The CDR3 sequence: CASSLGGGPNTEAFF. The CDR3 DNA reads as TGTGCCAGCAGCTTAGGCGGGGGGCCTAACACTGAAGCTTTCTTT.

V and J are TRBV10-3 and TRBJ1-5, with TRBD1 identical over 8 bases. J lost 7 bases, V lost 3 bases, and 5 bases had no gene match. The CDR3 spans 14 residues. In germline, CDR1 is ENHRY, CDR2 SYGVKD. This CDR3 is CAISEAGGGQPQHF. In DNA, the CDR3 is TGTGCCATCAGTGAAGCAGGGGGCGGGCAGCCCCAGCATTTT.

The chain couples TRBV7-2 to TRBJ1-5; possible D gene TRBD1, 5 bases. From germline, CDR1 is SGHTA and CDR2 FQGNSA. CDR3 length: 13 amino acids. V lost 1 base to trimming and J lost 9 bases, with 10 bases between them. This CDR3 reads CASSLVGERPQHF. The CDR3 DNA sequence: TGTGCCAGCAGCTTAGTAGGGGAACGGCCCCAGCATTTT.

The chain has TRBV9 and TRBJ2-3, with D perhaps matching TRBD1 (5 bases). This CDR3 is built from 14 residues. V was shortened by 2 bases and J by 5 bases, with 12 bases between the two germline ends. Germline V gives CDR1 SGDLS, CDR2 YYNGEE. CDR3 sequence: CASSVSGAEDTQYF. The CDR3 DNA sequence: TGTGCCAGCAGCGTTAGTGGGGCGGAAGATACGCAGTATTTT.

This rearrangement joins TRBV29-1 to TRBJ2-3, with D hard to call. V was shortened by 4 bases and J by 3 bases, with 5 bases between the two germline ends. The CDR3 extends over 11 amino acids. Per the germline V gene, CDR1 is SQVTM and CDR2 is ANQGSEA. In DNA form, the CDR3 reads TGCAGCGTTGTCGCGACAGATACGCAGTATTTT. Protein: CSVVATDTQYF.

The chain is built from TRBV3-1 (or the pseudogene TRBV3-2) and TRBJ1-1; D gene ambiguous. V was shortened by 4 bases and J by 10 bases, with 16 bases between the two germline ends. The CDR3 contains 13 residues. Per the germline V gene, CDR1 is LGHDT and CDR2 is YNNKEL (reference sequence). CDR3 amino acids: CASSPLSGRVAFF. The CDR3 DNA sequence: TGTGCCAGCAGCCCACTGAGCGGTCGGGTAGCTTTCTTT.

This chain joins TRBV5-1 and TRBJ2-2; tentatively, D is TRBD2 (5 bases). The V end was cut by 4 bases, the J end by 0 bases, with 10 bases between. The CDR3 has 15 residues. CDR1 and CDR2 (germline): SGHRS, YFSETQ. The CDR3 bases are TGCGCCAGCAGCCCTACGGGGACGAACACCGGGGAGCTGTTTTTT. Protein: CASSPTGTNTGELFF.

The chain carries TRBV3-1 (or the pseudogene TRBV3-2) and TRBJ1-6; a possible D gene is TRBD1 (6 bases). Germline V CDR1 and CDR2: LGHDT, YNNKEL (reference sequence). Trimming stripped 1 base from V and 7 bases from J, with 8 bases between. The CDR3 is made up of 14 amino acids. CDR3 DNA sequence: TGTGCCAGCAGCCAAGCCGGACAGAATTCACCCCTCCACTTT. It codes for CASSQAGQNSPLHF.

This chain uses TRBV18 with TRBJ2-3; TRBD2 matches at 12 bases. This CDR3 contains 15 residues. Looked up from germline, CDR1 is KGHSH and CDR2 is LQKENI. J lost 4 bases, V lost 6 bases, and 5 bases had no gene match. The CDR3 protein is CASSPSGGGADTQYF. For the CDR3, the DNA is TGTGCCAGCTCCCCTAGCGGGGGGGGAGCAGATACGCAGTATTTT. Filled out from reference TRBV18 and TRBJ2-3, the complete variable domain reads NAGVMQNPRHLVRRRGQEARLRCSPMKGHSHVYWYRQLPEEGLKFMVYLQKENIIDESGMPKERFSAEFPKEGPSILRIQQVVRGDSAAYFCASSPSGGGADTQYFGPGTRLTVL.

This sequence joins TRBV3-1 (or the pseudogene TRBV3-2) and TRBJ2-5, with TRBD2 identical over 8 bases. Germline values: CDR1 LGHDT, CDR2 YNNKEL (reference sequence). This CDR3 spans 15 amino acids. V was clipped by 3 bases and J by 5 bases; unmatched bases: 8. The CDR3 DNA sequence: TGTGCCAGCAGCCAGCATAGCGGGGACGGGGAGACCCAGTACTTC. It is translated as CASSQHSGDGETQYF.

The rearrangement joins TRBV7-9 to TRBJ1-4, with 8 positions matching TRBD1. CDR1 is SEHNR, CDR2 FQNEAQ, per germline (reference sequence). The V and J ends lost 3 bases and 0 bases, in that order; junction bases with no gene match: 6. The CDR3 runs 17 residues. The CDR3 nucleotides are TGTGCCAGCAGCTTGGGGGACAGGAGTTCAACTAATGAAAAACTGTTTTTT. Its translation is CASSLGDRSSTNEKLFF.

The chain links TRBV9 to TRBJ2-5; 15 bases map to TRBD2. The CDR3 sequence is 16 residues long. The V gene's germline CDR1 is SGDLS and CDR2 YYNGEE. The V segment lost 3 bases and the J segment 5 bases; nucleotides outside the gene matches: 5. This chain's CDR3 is CASSAGLAGGPETQYF. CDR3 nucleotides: TGTGCCAGCAGCGCCGGACTAGCGGGGGGGCCTGAGACCCAGTACTTC.

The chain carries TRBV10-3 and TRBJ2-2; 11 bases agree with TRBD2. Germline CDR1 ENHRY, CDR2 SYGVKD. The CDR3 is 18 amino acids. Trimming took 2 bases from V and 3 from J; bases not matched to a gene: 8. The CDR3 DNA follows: TGTGCCATCAGTGAGGCGGATACTAGCGGGGGCCACACCGGGGAGCTGTTTTTT. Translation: CAISEADTSGGHTGELFF.

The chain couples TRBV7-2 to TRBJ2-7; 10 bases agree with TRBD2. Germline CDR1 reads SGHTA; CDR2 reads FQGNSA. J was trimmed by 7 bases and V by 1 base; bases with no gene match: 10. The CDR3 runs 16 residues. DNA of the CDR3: TGTGCCAGCAGCTTAGATCTAGCGGGGGCCCGGAGGGAGCAGTACTTC. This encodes CASSLDLAGARREQYF.

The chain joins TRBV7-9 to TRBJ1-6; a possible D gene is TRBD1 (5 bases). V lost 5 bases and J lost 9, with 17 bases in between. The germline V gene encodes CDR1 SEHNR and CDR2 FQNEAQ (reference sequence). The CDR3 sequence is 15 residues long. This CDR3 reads CASSPLAGNGSPLHF. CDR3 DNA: TGTGCCAGCAGCCCGTTGGCAGGGAATGGTTCACCCCTCCACTTT.

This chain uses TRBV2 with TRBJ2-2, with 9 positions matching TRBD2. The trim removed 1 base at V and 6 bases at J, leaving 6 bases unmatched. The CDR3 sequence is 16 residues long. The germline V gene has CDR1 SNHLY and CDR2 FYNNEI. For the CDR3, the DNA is TGTGCCAGCAGTGAAGGTAGCGGGGGAACCCCCGGGGAGCTGTTTTTT. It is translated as CASSEGSGGTPGELFF.

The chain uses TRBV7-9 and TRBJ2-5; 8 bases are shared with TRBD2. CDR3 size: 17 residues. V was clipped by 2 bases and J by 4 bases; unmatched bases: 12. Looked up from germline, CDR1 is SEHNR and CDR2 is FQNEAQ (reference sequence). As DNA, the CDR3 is TGTGCCAGCAGCTTAAGAGCGGGGGTCCCCTTGGGAGAGACCCAGTACTTC. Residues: CASSLRAGVPLGETQYF.

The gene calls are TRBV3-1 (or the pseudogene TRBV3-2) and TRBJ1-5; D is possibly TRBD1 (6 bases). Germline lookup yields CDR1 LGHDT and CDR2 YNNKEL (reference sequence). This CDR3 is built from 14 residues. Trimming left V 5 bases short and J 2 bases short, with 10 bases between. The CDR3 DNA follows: TGTGCCAGCAGCGGGGGGGCGGGCAATCAGCCCCAGCATTTT. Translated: CASSGGAGNQPQHF.